The 5 T cell receptor beta chains in this list originate from one sample, sequenced in a study of T cells in Graves' hyperthyroidism and ophthalmopathy. It was RNA transcripts that yielded the amplified TCR beta CDR3 regions. A first-round RT-PCR of the TCR CDR3 used the HTBI primer set. From the multiplex PCR reads, TCRdb called clonotypes with MiXCR, one entry per CDR3 protein. The table records around 210,000 distinct CDR3 sequences, roughly a sixth of them present only once. Sequencing input: blood. The receptors derive from a woman in her forties or fifties with Graves' hyperthyroidism.

There are many counts of this clonotype. The chain is built from TRBV20-1 and TRBJ1-1; 11 bases are a match to TRBD1. The CDR3 extends over 15 amino acids. Unmatched junction bases numbered 10, after V lost 4 bases and J lost 6 bases. Looked up from germline, CDR1 is DFQATT and CDR2 is SNEGSKA (reference sequence). CDR3 nucleotides: TGCAGTGCTACTAAAGGGACAGGGGGGTTCCCTGAAGCTTTCTTT. As protein: CSATKGTGGFPEAFF.

In this sample, this clonotype turned up many times. The chain uses TRBV27 and TRBJ1-1, with 8 bases matching TRBD1. The germline CDR1 and CDR2 sequences are MNHEY and SMNVEV (reference sequence). The CDR3 runs 12 residues. The junction had 3 bases not matched to a gene; V was cut back by 5 bases and J by 7 bases. In DNA, the CDR3 is TGTGCCAGCAGTCGGACAGGGCTTGAAGCTTTCTTT. Residues: CASSRTGLEAFF.

This clonotype was counted at least ten times. The gene calls are TRBV28 and TRBJ1-1; no definite D call. The CDR3 length is 14 residues. V shed 7 bases and J shed 5 bases, with 17 bases lying between them. Germline V gene data show CDR1 as MDHEN and CDR2 as SYDVKM. In DNA form, the CDR3 reads TGTGCCAGCATCTTAGGGCGAATGAGGACTGAAGCTTTCTTT. Its protein product is CASILGRMRTEAFF.

This clonotype was recorded a few times. The chain is built from TRBV3-1 and TRBJ1-2; no firm D call. The germline CDR1 and CDR2 sequences are LGHDT and YNNKEL (reference sequence). The CDR3 contains 15 residues. V dropped 0 bases and J dropped 5 bases, with 13 bases sitting between them. The CDR3 is CASSQDLGRGYGYTF. CDR3 DNA sequence: TGTGCCAGCAGCCAAGATTTAGGGCGAGGATATGGCTACACCTTC. Full variable domain (remainder filled in from reference TRBV3-1 and TRBJ1-2): DTAVSQTPKYLVTQMGNDKSIKCEQNLGHDTMYWYKQDSKKFLKIMFSYNNKELIINETVPNRFSPKSPDKAHLNLHINSLELGDSAVYFCASSQDLGRGYGYTFGSGTRLTVV.

This clonotype was detected a few times. This chain joins TRBV6-5 and TRBJ2-7; unclear D gene. The V end lost 0 bases, the J end lost 1 base, and 13 bases lay between the germline ends. This CDR3 has 16 residues. Germline V lookup: CDR1 MNHEY, CDR2 SVGAGI. CDR3 nucleotide sequence: TGTGCCAGCAGTTACTCGTTCCACCTCGGGTCCTACGAGCAGTACTTC. It encodes CASSYSFHLGSYEQYF.